Many counts were recorded for the clone carrying this T cell receptor beta chain. What it binds is unknown. TCRdb fed the 5' RACE reads into MiXCR, producing one record per CDR3 protein. The table records hundreds of thousands of distinct CDR3 sequences, around 3.6% of them present only once. This record belongs to a study of T cells after yellow fever vaccination. Study-wide results and caveats: Abundant bulk-derived clonotypes could contaminate FACS-sorted repertoires.

Germline-derived CDR1 and CDR2 are SGHKS and YYEKEE (reference sequence). The V gene end was trimmed by 4 bases and the J gene end by 6 bases; junction bases not matched to a gene: 4. The CDR3 is 13 residues long. The specimen comprised PBMCs, sampled on the day of the yellow fever booster vaccination. The sequence derives from a man aged 18 to 30 who received the YFV17D yellow fever vaccine. The chain has TRBV5-5 and TRBJ2-1; 7 nucleotides align to TRBD1. The CDR3 DNA reads TGTGCCAGCAGCCAGGGACAGCTCAATGAGCAGTTCTTC. It specifies CASSQGQLNEQFF.